This T cell receptor beta chain was found in a study of blood T cell repertoires in COVID-19. On the study more broadly: Acute-phase and convalescent COVID-19 samples originated in the United States, Italy and Spain. Nucleic acid was either cDNA or gDNA, and it came from T cells, B-cell-depleted T cells, or PBMCs.

CDR1 SGHAT and CDR2 FQNNGV come from the germline V gene. The CDR3 covers 14 residues. The V end was cut by 4 bases, the J end by 2 bases, with 10 bases between. Source study methods: By means of reference gene primer amplification, nucleated cell counts were estimated. Using immunoSEQ multiplex PCR, the repertoire was profiled, and TCRdb retains in-frame clones only, with some absent. V, J and clone size derive from that table, while D and trimming were established from the DNA sequence. Of fewer than 150,000 clones in the sample, 85% to 90% are singletons; the top ten hold about 11%. This TCR was sampled from a man aged 50 or older with active or convalescent COVID-19. The sample comprised peripheral blood. This rearrangement joins TRBV11-2 to TRBJ2-3; D possibly corresponds to TRBD2 (5 bases). CDR3 nucleotide sequence: TGTGCCAGCAGCTCGGACTTTCTCACAGATACGCAGTATTTT. Amino acids: CASSSDFLTDTQYF.